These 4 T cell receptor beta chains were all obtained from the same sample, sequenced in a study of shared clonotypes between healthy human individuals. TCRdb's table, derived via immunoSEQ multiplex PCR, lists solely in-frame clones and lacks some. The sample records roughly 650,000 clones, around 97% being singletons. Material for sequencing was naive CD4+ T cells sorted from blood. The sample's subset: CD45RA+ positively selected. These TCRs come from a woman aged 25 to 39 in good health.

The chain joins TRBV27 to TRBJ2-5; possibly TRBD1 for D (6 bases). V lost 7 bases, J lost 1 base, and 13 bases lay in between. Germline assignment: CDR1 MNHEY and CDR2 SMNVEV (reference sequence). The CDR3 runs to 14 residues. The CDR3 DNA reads TGTGCCAGCAAGGTGGACAGAGTCCAAGAGACCCAGTACTTC. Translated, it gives CASKVDRVQETQYF.

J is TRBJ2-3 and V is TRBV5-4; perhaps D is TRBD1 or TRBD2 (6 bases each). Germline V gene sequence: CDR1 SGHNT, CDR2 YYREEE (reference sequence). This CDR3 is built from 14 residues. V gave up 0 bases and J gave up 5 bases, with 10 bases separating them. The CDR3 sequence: CASSLEEGVDTQYF. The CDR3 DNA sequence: TGTGCCAGCAGCTTGGAGGAGGGGGTAGATACGCAGTATTTT.

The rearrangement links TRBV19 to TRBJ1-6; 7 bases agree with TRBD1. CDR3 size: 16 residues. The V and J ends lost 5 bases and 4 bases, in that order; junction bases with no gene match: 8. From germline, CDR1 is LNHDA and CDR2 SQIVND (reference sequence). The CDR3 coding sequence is TGTGCCAGTAGTCGGGACAGCCAGTTTTATAATTCACCCCTCCACTTT. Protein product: CASSRDSQFYNSPLHF.

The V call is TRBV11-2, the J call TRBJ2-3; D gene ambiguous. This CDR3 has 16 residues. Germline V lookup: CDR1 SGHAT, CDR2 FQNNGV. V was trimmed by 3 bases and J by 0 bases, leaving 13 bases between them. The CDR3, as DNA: TGTGCCAGCAGCTTCTCCTCCCGCGGAAGCACAGATACGCAGTATTTT. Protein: CASSFSSRGSTDTQYF.